This T cell receptor beta chain was captured in a study of T cells after yellow fever vaccination. V lost 2 bases and J lost 4, with 17 bases in between. The CDR3 is 16 amino acids. From germline, CDR1 is SGHDN and CDR2 FVKESK. This clonotype was observed many times. One entry per CDR3 protein results from TCRdb running MiXCR on the 5' RACE reads. The table shows some 240,000 distinct CDR3 sequences, with roughly 3.3% occurring only once. V usage is TRBV14 and J usage is TRBJ1-2; possibly TRBD1 for D (6 bases). This receptor was obtained from a man aged 18 to 30 who received the YFV17D yellow fever vaccine. This specimen was CD4+ T cells sorted from PBMCs, taken 10 days after the yellow fever booster vaccination. The DNA of the CDR3 is TGTGCCAGCAGCCAAAGCAAGAAACAGGGCTTCTATGGCTACACCTTC. This encodes CASSQSKKQGFYGYTF.